Below, 27 T cell receptor beta chains from the same sample are listed, as sequenced in a study of cytomegalovirus exposure and HLA in healthy donors (dated by TCRdb to the late 2010s). Library generation was performed with the immunoSEQ multiplex PCR assay. The multiplex PCR relied on a mix of 60 forward primers for TCR Vbeta segments and 13 reverse primers for TCR Jbeta segments. TCRdb mirrors the immuneACCESS table, restricted to in-frame sequences. Some clones are absent from its copies; in checked studies, under half trace to an unresolved V gene, and the reason for the others is unknown. In all, the sample holds approximately 150,000 clones, and more than 70% of those were seen once. The ten largest account for around 10% of the sample. Sequencing used PBMCs. All receptors come from a man younger than 35 in good health and CMV-seropositive.

This chain connects TRBV7-2 to TRBJ1-3, with D possibly being TRBD1 (5 bases). The CDR3 is made up of 16 amino acids. CDR1 and CDR2 from the germline V gene are SGHTA and FQGNSA. The V end was cut by 4 bases, the J end by 0 bases, with 13 bases between. The CDR3 protein is CASSSETATSGNTIYF. DNA of the CDR3: TGTGCCAGCAGCTCCGAGACAGCGACCTCTGGAAACACCATATATTTT.

In DNA, the CDR3 is TGTGCCTGGAAGCCACTAGCGGGATCCCACAATGAGCAGTTCTTC. Encoded protein: CAWKPLAGSHNEQFF. The chain joins TRBV30 to TRBJ2-1, with 10 positions matching TRBD2. This CDR3 is 15 amino acids long. Losses at the gene ends were 4 bases for V and 5 bases for J; bases not matched to a gene: 8. From germline, CDR1 is GTSNPN and CDR2 SVGIG (reference sequence).

A few counts support this clone. The CDR3 DNA follows: TGTGCCAGCAGCGGAACCTCGGAGGCTGAAGCTTTCTTT. Amino acids: CASSGTSEAEAFF. V and J are TRBV5-4 and TRBJ1-1; no reliable D call. CDR1 SGHNT and CDR2 YYREEE come from the germline V gene (reference sequence). This CDR3 region has 13 residues. Trimming removed 4 bases from V and 6 bases from J, with 13 bases in between.

The chain carries TRBV4-2 and TRBJ2-7, with 10 bases aligning to TRBD2. Germline values: CDR1 LGHNA, CDR2 YNFKEQ. Trimming removed 1 base from V and 4 bases from J; junction bases left unmatched: 7. The CDR3 extends over 16 amino acids. The CDR3 reads CASSQGTSGTPYEQYF. In DNA form, the CDR3 reads TGTGCCAGCAGCCAAGGCACTAGCGGGACCCCGTACGAGCAGTACTTC.

V usage is TRBV10-2 and J usage is TRBJ2-3; TRBD2 agrees at 13 bases. In germline, CDR1 is WSHSY, CDR2 SAAADI. The trim removed 6 bases at V and 5 bases at J, leaving 8 bases unmatched. The CDR3 is 16 amino acids. The DNA for the CDR3 is TGCGCCAGCAGGACTAGCGGGAGGCCCTCGATAGATACGCAGTATTTT. Protein: CASRTSGRPSIDTQYF.

The chain couples TRBV9 to TRBJ2-7; 10 nucleotides align to TRBD2. V shed 0 bases, J shed 2 bases, and the junction held 5 bases outside the gene matches. Germline V gene lookup returns CDR1 SGDLS and CDR2 YYNGEE. This CDR3 is 16 amino acids long. The CDR3 bases are TGTGCCAGCAGCGTAGATTCTGGGACTAGCGCCTACGAGCAGTACTTC. Residues: CASSVDSGTSAYEQYF.

This clone has more than one count but fewer than ten. The CDR3 sequence: CASSELASYEQYF. DNA of the CDR3: TGTGCCAGCAGTGAACTAGCGAGCTACGAGCAGTACTTC. The chain couples TRBV6-5 to TRBJ2-7; TRBD2 matches 7 bases. Looked up from germline, CDR1 is MNHEY and CDR2 is SVGAGI. J gave up 3 bases and V 5 bases, and 4 bases lay outside the gene matches. The CDR3 sequence is 13 residues long.

The chain combines TRBV25-1 with TRBJ1-4; TRBD1 aligns across 7 bases. V dropped 6 bases and J dropped 5; count of bases not matched to a gene: 6. The CDR3 is made up of 14 amino acids. CDR1 and CDR2 (germline): MGHDK, SYGVNS. The CDR3 DNA follows: TGTGCCAGCAGGGGGGACAGATCAAATGAAAAACTGTTTTTT. Translating gives CASRGDRSNEKLFF.

The rearrangement joins TRBV29-1 to TRBJ1-2; TRBD1 matches at 7 bases. The germline CDR1 and CDR2 sequences are SQVTM and ANQGSEA. This CDR3 is 11 amino acids long. Trimming removed 7 bases from V and 8 bases from J; junction bases left unmatched: 7. CDR3 sequence: CSAGGGGGYTF. The CDR3, as DNA: TGCAGCGCCGGAGGGGGCGGGGGCTACACCTTC.

In its sample, this clone was seen a few times. The chain combines TRBV5-1 with TRBJ1-2, with TRBD1 matching over 9 bases. The germline gives CDR1 SGHRS, CDR2 YFSETQ. The CDR3 has 14 amino acids. Trimming at V came to 0 bases and at J to 10 bases, leaving 7 bases not matched to a gene. The CDR3, as DNA: TGCGCCAGCAGCTTGGGACAGGGGGTGTTGGTCTACACCTTC. It is translated as CASSLGQGVLVYTF. The whole variable domain, filled in from reference TRBV5-1 and TRBJ1-2, reads KAGVTQTPRYLIKTRGQQVTLSCSPISGHRSVSWYQQTPGQGLQFLFEYFSETQRNKGNFPGRFSGRQFSNSRSEMNVSTLELGDSALYLCASSLGQGVLVYTFGSGTRLTVV.

V usage is TRBV15 and J usage is TRBJ2-7; 9 positions match TRBD1. Germline assignment: CDR1 LNHNV and CDR2 YYDKDF (reference sequence). V was pared by 2 bases and J by 4 bases, with 6 bases of the junction left unmatched. The CDR3 totals 15 residues. In DNA, the CDR3 is TGTGCCACCAGCAGAACCGGGACAGGGATTTACGAGCAGTACTTC. It encodes CATSRTGTGIYEQYF.

The chain carries TRBV27 and TRBJ2-7, with 8 bases aligning to TRBD1. Germline V gene sequence: CDR1 MNHEY, CDR2 SMNVEV (reference sequence). The CDR3 is 15 amino acids. The trim removed 3 bases at V and 0 bases at J, leaving 4 bases unmatched. The CDR3 DNA reads TGTGCCAGCAGTTTGACAGGGGATTACTCCTACGAGCAGTACTTC. It encodes CASSLTGDYSYEQYF.

This chain links TRBV5-6 with TRBJ2-3; TRBD2 matches at 10 bases. Germline assignment: CDR1 SGHDT and CDR2 YYEEEE. The CDR3 consists of 14 residues. V dropped 5 bases and J dropped 3; count of bases not matched to a gene: 3. CDR3 protein: CASSSSGRTDTQYF. CDR3 DNA: TGTGCCAGCAGTTCTAGCGGGAGAACAGATACGCAGTATTTT.

The genes are TRBV7-8 and TRBJ2-1; 8 bases line up with TRBD2. Germline V gives CDR1 SGHVS, CDR2 FQNEAQ. V shed 5 bases, J shed 2 bases, and the junction held 14 bases outside the gene matches. The CDR3 has 18 residues. The CDR3 DNA reads as TGTGCCAGCAGCCCTACGACATTGCTAGCGGGTGCCTACAATGAGCAGTTCTTC. Residues: CASSPTTLLAGAYNEQFF.

The rearrangement links TRBV9 to TRBJ2-1, with TRBD1 matching 7 bases. Germline V gene data show CDR1 as SGDLS and CDR2 as YYNGEE. The CDR3 runs to 13 residues. The trim removed 3 bases at V and 10 bases at J, leaving 7 bases unmatched. The CDR3 loop reads CASSDPGQTEQFF. The CDR3 DNA reads TGTGCCAGCAGCGACCCGGGACAGACAGAGCAGTTCTTC.

The chain employs TRBV7-2 and TRBJ2-5; the match to TRBD2 covers 8 bases. V was clipped by 6 bases and J by 5 bases; unmatched bases: 11. Germline CDR1 and CDR2: SGHTA and FQGNSA. The CDR3 covers 15 residues. The CDR3 sequence is CASRARGLDTETQYF. In DNA, the CDR3 is TGTGCCAGCAGAGCCCGGGGACTAGATACCGAGACCCAGTACTTC.

This chain connects TRBV6-1 to TRBJ1-3; possibly TRBD1 for D (6 bases). CDR3 length: 14 amino acids. Per the germline V gene, CDR1 is MNHNS and CDR2 is SASEGT. V lost 5 bases and J 4 bases, leaving 12 bases between the germline ends. The chain's CDR3 is CASSLQGRGNTIYF. The CDR3 nucleotides are TGTGCCAGCAGTCTTCAGGGGCGCGGAAACACCATATATTTT.

This rearrangement joins TRBV29-1 to TRBJ2-5, with D unresolved. CDR3 length: 13 residues. CDR1 SQVTM and CDR2 ANQGSEA come from the germline V gene. V was cut by 1 base and J by 5 bases, with 11 bases left in between. For the CDR3, the DNA is TGCAGCGTTGAAGTGACAATAAGGGAGACCCAGTACTTC. Protein product: CSVEVTIRETQYF.

The chain is built from TRBV29-1 and TRBJ2-1; 8 nucleotides match TRBD1. V gave up 7 bases and J gave up 3 bases; unmatched junction bases: 14. Germline V gene lookup returns CDR1 SQVTM and CDR2 ANQGSEA. The CDR3 consists of 16 residues. Here the CDR3 reads CSGLRRTGKVYNEQFF. The CDR3 DNA reads TGCAGCGGATTACGACGGACAGGGAAGGTCTACAATGAGCAGTTCTTC.

V usage is TRBV4-1 and J usage is TRBJ2-7; D possibly corresponds to TRBD2 (5 bases). Germline loops: CDR1 MGHRA, CDR2 YSYEKL. Trimming shortened V by 0 bases and J by 3 bases, and 9 bases separated the two germline ends. The CDR3 loop spans 14 amino acids. The CDR3: CASSQEDGLYEQYF. The CDR3 DNA reads as TGCGCCAGCAGCCAAGAAGACGGACTCTACGAGCAGTACTTC.

This clone was seen a single time. This rearrangement joins TRBV5-4 to TRBJ2-1; D possibly corresponds to TRBD2 (6 bases). The CDR3 is 14 amino acids. The V and J ends lost 3 bases and 9 bases respectively, with 16 bases between them. In germline, CDR1 is SGHNT, CDR2 YYREEE (reference sequence). The CDR3 is CASSSPSPGSEQFF. CDR3 coding DNA: TGTGCCAGCAGCTCCCCCAGCCCCGGGAGTGAGCAGTTCTTC.

The chain uses TRBV2 and TRBJ1-1; D gene uncertain. Trimming pared 11 bases from V and 2 bases from J, leaving 9 bases between. Per the germline V gene, CDR1 is SNHLY and CDR2 is FYNNEI. CDR3 length: 11 residues. The CDR3 here is CAVRVNTEAFF. CDR3 nucleotides: TGTGCCGTGAGGGTTAACACTGAAGCTTTCTTT. The variable domain in full, completed from reference TRBV2 and TRBJ1-1, reads EPEVTQTPSHQVTQMGQEVILRCVPISNHLYFYWYRQILGQKVEFLVSFYNNEISEKSEIFDDQFSVERPDGSNFTLKIRSTKLEDSAMYFCAVRVNTEAFFGQGTRLTVV.

The rearrangement links TRBV29-1 to TRBJ2-3, with 11 bases matching TRBD2. With V trimmed by 5 bases and J by 1 base, 2 bases remained unmatched. The germline V gene has CDR1 SQVTM and CDR2 ANQGSEA. The CDR3 has 14 amino acids. CDR3 region: CSVPLAGGTDTQYF. The CDR3 DNA sequence: TGCAGCGTTCCACTAGCGGGAGGCACAGATACGCAGTATTTT.

The chain carries TRBV15 and TRBJ1-3; tentative D call: TRBD1 (5 bases). Deletions cut 1 base from V and 0 bases from J, with 7 bases between. Germline V gene sequence: CDR1 LNHNV, CDR2 YYDKDF (reference sequence). The CDR3 extends over 15 amino acids. The CDR3 coding sequence is TGTGCCACCAGCAGAGGACAGTTCTCTGGAAACACCATATATTTT. It specifies CATSRGQFSGNTIYF.

Here the CDR3 reads CASSSVVRSGRGNEQFF. Here the CDR3 DNA reads TGTGCCAGCAGCTCCGTAGTTCGTAGCGGGAGAGGTAATGAGCAGTTCTTC. V usage is TRBV5-4 and J usage is TRBJ2-1; 9 positions match TRBD2. The CDR3 runs 17 residues. The V segment lost 3 bases and the J segment 7 bases; nucleotides outside the gene matches: 14. Germline V CDR1 and CDR2: SGHNT, YYREEE (reference sequence).

This rearrangement joins TRBV27 to TRBJ2-5; 12 bases line up with TRBD2. V lost 5 bases, J lost 3 bases, and 7 bases stayed unmatched. CDR1 MNHEY and CDR2 SMNVEV come from the germline V gene (reference sequence). This CDR3 has 16 amino acids. The CDR3 coding sequence is TGTGCCAGCAGTCCGCTGACTAGCGGGGGTAAAGAGACCCAGTACTTC. Translating it yields CASSPLTSGGKETQYF.

This clone was recorded a few times. This chain links TRBV4-1 with TRBJ2-5; 7 bases agree with TRBD1. Germline assignment: CDR1 MGHRA and CDR2 YSYEKL. The CDR3 loop spans 17 amino acids. V was pared by 0 bases and J by 5 bases, with 12 bases of the junction left unmatched. The CDR3 bases are TGCGCCAGCAGCCAAGAGGGGTCGACAGGGAGACGGGAGACCCAGTACTTC. This translates into CASSQEGSTGRRETQYF.